The 17 T cell receptor beta chains below all came from one sample that was sequenced in a study of T-cell reconstitution after alpha-beta-depleted transplantation in children. Construction of the TCRbeta library involved unique molecular identifiers. TCRdb re-analysed the PCR reads in MiXCR, keeping a single row per CDR3 protein. Altogether about 420,000 distinct CDR3 sequences are present, 15% to 20% being singletons, with the ten largest covering 25% to 35%. Here the sequenced sample was PBMCs, mostly from graft donor cells, taken 360 days after TCRalphabeta/CD19-depleted stem cell transplant. These receptors came from a boy in the first two years of life who had a stem cell transplant for Wiskott-Aldrich syndrome, so the T cells may come from the graft donor.

The chain has TRBV30 and TRBJ1-5; D is possibly TRBD1 (6 bases). Germline lookup yields CDR1 GTSNPN and CDR2 SVGIG (reference sequence). There are 12 residues in the CDR3. Trimming removed 2 bases at V and 11 bases at J, with 13 bases between. Here the CDR3 reads CAWSPDSRTQHF. CDR3 nucleotide sequence: TGTGCCTGGAGTCCGGACAGCCGGACCCAGCATTTT.

This clonotype was picked up a small number of times. CDR3 in amino acids: CASSTSPVRGEQYF. DNA of the CDR3: TGTGCCAGCAGCACCAGTCCCGTACGGGGGGAGCAGTACTTC. The V call is TRBV7-2, the J call TRBJ2-7; possible D gene TRBD2, 6 bases. The germline CDR1 and CDR2 sequences are SGHTA and FQGNSA. This CDR3 spans 14 amino acids. Trimming cost V 5 bases and J 7 bases, with 18 bases left between them.

The genes are TRBV5-1 and TRBJ2-5; TRBD1 is a possible D gene (5 bases). Germline lookup yields CDR1 SGHRS and CDR2 YFSETQ. This CDR3 comprises 20 residues. Trimming shortened V by 4 bases and J by 3 bases, and 31 bases separated the two germline ends. CDR3 amino acids: CASSRRQGKDPHPAKETQYF. In DNA, the CDR3 is TGCGCCAGCAGCCGACGTCAGGGCAAGGACCCACACCCCGCCAAAGAGACCCAGTACTTC.

V and J are TRBV6-1 and TRBJ2-1, with TRBD2 matching over 8 bases. The germline CDR1 and CDR2 sequences are MNHNS and SASEGT. The V gene end was trimmed by 2 bases and the J gene end by 7 bases; junction bases not matched to a gene: 19. This CDR3 has 19 residues. CDR3 coding DNA: TGTGCCAGCAGTGAAATTCTGCCCTTTCTGGCGGGGGGACGAAATGAGCAGTTCTTC. This codes for CASSEILPFLAGGRNEQFF.

This rearrangement joins TRBV20-1 to TRBJ1-5; D perhaps matches TRBD1 (5 bases). Germline loops: CDR1 DFQATT, CDR2 SNEGSKA (reference sequence). V was clipped by 3 bases and J by 0 bases, with 12 bases between them. This CDR3 is 15 amino acids long. Here the CDR3 DNA reads TGCAGTGCTAGCGGGACCCCACTTAGCAATCAGCCCCAGCATTTT. It yields the protein CSASGTPLSNQPQHF.

V usage is TRBV4-2 and J usage is TRBJ1-4; D possibly corresponds to TRBD1 (5 bases). Trimming took off 10 bases at V and 0 bases at J, with 18 bases between the two ends. Germline loops: CDR1 LGHNA, CDR2 YNFKEQ. CDR3 size: 16 residues. The CDR3 region has the DNA TGTGCCATGAGCCCCGGGACGTCGGCAACTAATGAAAAACTGTTTTTT. This sequence encodes CAMSPGTSATNEKLFF.

The chain combines TRBV12-3 or TRBV12-4 with TRBJ1-2; possibly TRBD1 for D (5 bases). There are 14 residues in the CDR3. V was pared by 1 base and J by 4 bases, with 10 bases between. The CDR3 DNA reads as TGTGCCAGCAGTTTAGAGACAGCTTCCTATGGCTACACCTTC. Translating gives CASSLETASYGYTF.

This clonotype occurred many times. The chain joins TRBV24-1 to TRBJ2-1; 8 bases fit TRBD1. This CDR3 comprises 16 residues. Trimming cost V 4 bases and J 4 bases; bases outside gene matches: 8. Germline V gene lookup returns CDR1 KGHDR and CDR2 SFDVKD. CDR3 in amino acids: CATSDPGTGPYNEQFF. For the CDR3, the DNA is TGTGCCACCAGTGACCCCGGGACAGGTCCATACAATGAGCAGTTCTTC.

This clonotype appeared a few times. The chain has TRBV20-1 and TRBJ2-7, with D maybe TRBD2 (6 bases). The CDR3 extends over 14 amino acids. V lost 1 base and J lost 0, with 10 bases in between. The germline V gene has CDR1 DFQATT and CDR2 SNEGSKA (reference sequence). CDR3 in amino acids: CSARAGTHSYEQYF. In DNA form, the CDR3 reads TGCAGTGCTAGAGCCGGGACTCACTCCTACGAGCAGTACTTC.

The sample holds a few counts of this clonotype. CDR3 region: CASSLRAHRINEKLFF. The DNA of the CDR3 is TGTGCCAGCAGCTTAAGAGCACACAGGATTAATGAAAAACTGTTTTTT. The chain links TRBV7-8 to TRBJ1-4, with TRBD1 as a possible D gene (5 bases). Germline assignment: CDR1 SGHVS and CDR2 FQNEAQ. Trimming removed 2 bases at V and 4 bases at J, with 14 bases between. This CDR3 is 16 amino acids long. The full variable domain, its missing parts supplied by reference TRBV7-8 and TRBJ1-4, is GAGVSQSPRYKVAKRGQDVALRCDPISGHVSLFWYQQALGQGPEFLTYFQNEAQLDKSGLPSDRFFAERPEGSVSTLKIQRTQQEDSAVYLCASSLRAHRINEKLFFGSGTQLSVL.

The rearrangement joins TRBV28 to TRBJ1-5; no clear D. V lost 5 bases to trimming and J lost 3 bases, with 14 bases between them. Germline CDR1 and CDR2: MDHEN and SYDVKM. The CDR3 consists of 15 residues. In DNA, the CDR3 is TGTGCCAGCAGTGCCAAAGGGTCACTCAATCAGCCCCAGCATTTT. Protein: CASSAKGSLNQPQHF. The variable domain in full, completed from reference TRBV28 and TRBJ1-5, reads DVKVTQSSRYLVKRTGEKVFLECVQDMDHENMFWYRQDPGLGLRLIYFSYDVKMKEKGDIPEGYSVSREKKERFSLILESASTNQTSMYLCASSAKGSLNQPQHFGDGTRLSIL.

This clonotype was detected a few times. CDR3 in amino acids: CSGSIGQETQYF. As DNA, the CDR3 is TGCAGTGGTAGCATTGGGCAAGAGACCCAGTACTTC. The rearrangement joins TRBV20-1 to TRBJ2-5; D not resolved. V was trimmed by 7 bases and J by 2 bases, leaving 11 bases between them. Germline V gives CDR1 DFQATT, CDR2 SNEGSKA (reference sequence). The CDR3 spans 12 residues.

The gene calls are TRBV5-1 and TRBJ2-6, with D possibly matching TRBD1 (5 bases). The CDR3 covers 17 residues. Germline loops: CDR1 SGHRS, CDR2 YFSETQ. The ends were cut back, 4 bases at V and 0 bases at J, with 14 bases in the middle. The CDR3 sequence: CASSIQGHLSGANVLTF. The DNA of the CDR3 is TGCGCCAGCAGCATCCAGGGCCACCTCTCTGGGGCCAACGTCCTGACTTTC. The whole variable domain, filled in from reference TRBV5-1 and TRBJ2-6, reads KAGVTQTPRYLIKTRGQQVTLSCSPISGHRSVSWYQQTPGQGLQFLFEYFSETQRNKGNFPGRFSGRQFSNSRSEMNVSTLELGDSALYLCASSIQGHLSGANVLTFGAGSRLTVL.

This clonotype showed up just a few times. The chain is built from TRBV20-1 and TRBJ2-2; D gene ambiguous. The CDR3 contains 11 residues. The ends were cut back, 4 bases at V and 4 bases at J, with 4 bases in the middle. Germline assignment: CDR1 DFQATT and CDR2 SNEGSKA (reference sequence). DNA of the CDR3: TGCAGTGCTACGCGCACCGGGGAGCTGTTTTTT. The encoded protein is CSATRTGELFF.

V gene TRBV6-2 or TRBV6-3 combines with J gene TRBJ2-1; 9 nucleotides align to TRBD2. The CDR3 is 18 amino acids. After removal of 1 base from V and 4 bases from J, the junction contained 11 bases not matched to a gene. The V gene's germline CDR1 is MNHEY and CDR2 SVGEGT. This CDR3 reads CASSYYPSSGRLYNEQFF. In DNA form, the CDR3 reads TGTGCCAGCAGTTACTACCCCTCCAGCGGGAGGCTATACAATGAGCAGTTCTTC.

This clonotype was picked up a small number of times. This chain uses TRBV12-3 or TRBV12-4 with TRBJ1-5, with D perhaps matching TRBD1 (5 bases). Deletions cut 6 bases from V and 4 bases from J, with 13 bases between. The CDR3 is 14 amino acids. In nucleotides, the CDR3 is TGTGCCAGCAGGTCCCGGGGCCAGAATCAGCCCCAGCATTTT. It specifies CASRSRGQNQPQHF.

This clonotype occurred a few times. The J gene is TRBJ2-1, the V gene TRBV24-1; possibly TRBD2 for D (8 bases). The germline V gene encodes CDR1 KGHDR and CDR2 SFDVKD. Trimming left V 4 bases short and J 6 bases short, with 18 bases between. The length of the CDR3 is 16 residues. The CDR3 region has the DNA TGTGCCACCAGTGACTGGACTAGCAGGGGGGCCAATGAGCAGTTCTTC. As protein: CATSDWTSRGANEQFF.